Below, 26 T cell receptor beta chains from the same sample are listed, as sequenced in a study of T-cell reconstitution after alpha-beta-depleted transplantation in children. A TCRbeta library incorporating unique molecular identifiers was prepared. Each CDR3 protein gets one entry after TCRdb re-called the PCR reads with MiXCR. The sample carries about 830,000 distinct CDR3 sequences, roughly 15% recorded once. Here the sequenced sample was PBMCs, mostly from graft donor cells, taken 360 days after TCRalphabeta/CD19-depleted stem cell transplant. The receptor set was obtained from a male patient between 5 and 17 years old who had a stem cell transplant for acute lymphoblastic leukemia, so the T cells may come from the graft donor.

Turning to this clonotype: This may arise from a read error, as a much more abundant clone is one base away. The V call is TRBV12-3 or TRBV12-4, the J call TRBJ2-1, with D uncertain. This CDR3 is 13 amino acids long. Trimming left V 3 bases short and J 10 bases short, with 13 bases between. As DNA, the CDR3 is TGTGCCAGCAGTTTTGACTGGGGAAACGAGCAGTTCTTC. Translating it yields CASSFDWGNEQFF.

This clonotype showed up just a few times. This rearrangement joins TRBV10-3 to TRBJ1-1; D gene ambiguous. V was cut by 4 bases and J by 3 bases, with 9 bases left in between. Germline V gene lookup returns CDR1 ENHRY and CDR2 SYGVKD. This CDR3 spans 13 amino acids. The DNA for the CDR3 is TGTGCCATCAGTGCTCGCGAGGACACTGAAGCTTTCTTT. It codes for CAISAREDTEAFF.

The table lists this clonotype with a few counts. The chain links TRBV3-1 to TRBJ2-3, with 11 bases aligning to TRBD1. J gave up 5 bases and V 4 bases, and 5 bases lay outside the gene matches. Germline CDR1 is LGHDT and CDR2 is YNNKEL (reference sequence). The length of the CDR3 is 15 residues. This CDR3 reads CASSPGQGAKDTQYF. Written as DNA, the CDR3 is TGTGCCAGCAGCCCCGGACAGGGGGCAAAAGATACGCAGTATTTT.

The table lists this clonotype with a few counts. V is TRBV15 and J is TRBJ2-3, with D unclear. V gave up 2 bases and J gave up 0 bases, with 6 bases separating them. Germline CDR1 LNHNV, CDR2 YYDKDF (reference sequence). There are 14 residues in the CDR3. The CDR3, as DNA: TGTGCCACCAGCAGACGAACAAGCACAGATACGCAGTATTTT. Protein: CATSRRTSTDTQYF.

This clonotype has at least ten counts. An end of the junction does not agree with germline; a read error may underlie this. V is TRBV5-1 and J is TRBJ2-7; weak D call: TRBD2 (5 bases). CDR1 is SGHRS, CDR2 YFSETQ, per germline. CDR3 size: 14 residues. The chain's CDR3 is CASSLRGFSYEQYF. For the CDR3, the DNA is TGTGCCAGCAGTTTGAGAGGGTTCTCCTACGAGCAGTACTTC.

The CDR3 bases are TGTGCCAGCAGCTTAGGACTAGCGGGAGGAGAAAAGACCCAGTACTTC. It is translated as CASSLGLAGGEKTQYF. This chain connects TRBV7-4 to TRBJ2-5; TRBD2 matches 13 bases. CDR1 is SGHVT and CDR2 is SQSDAQ in the germline V gene. The CDR3 contains 16 residues. J gave up 6 bases and V 1 base, and 5 bases lay outside the gene matches. The full variable domain, rest sourced from reference TRBV7-4 and TRBJ2-5, is GAGVSQSPRYKVAKRGRDVALRCDSISGHVTLYWYRQTLGQGSEVLTYSQSDAQRDKSGRPSGRFSAERPERSVSTLKIQRTEQGDSAVYLCASSLGLAGGEKTQYFGPGTRLLVL.

This clonotype has only a few counts. V is TRBV7-3 and J is TRBJ2-1, with D hard to call. This CDR3 is 13 amino acids long. CDR1 is SGHTA, CDR2 FQGTGA, per germline. Trimming left V 3 bases short and J 2 bases short, with 5 bases between. The DNA for the CDR3 is TGTGCCAGCAGCTTTCCCCCCTACAATGAGCAGTTCTTC. This sequence encodes CASSFPPYNEQFF. Full variable domain (rest looked up from reference TRBV7-3 and TRBJ2-1): GAGVSQTPSNKVTEKGKYVELRCDPISGHTALYWYRQSLGQGPEFLIYFQGTGAADDSGLPNDRFFAVRPEGSVSTLKIQRTERGDSAVYLCASSFPPYNEQFFGPGTRLTVL.

This clonotype was recorded a few times. J is TRBJ2-3 and V is TRBV6-5, with 13 positions matching TRBD2. V was clipped by 3 bases and J by 4 bases; unmatched bases: 4. The CDR3 loop spans 16 amino acids. Germline V CDR1 and CDR2: MNHEY, SVGAGI. CDR3 amino acids: CASSYRTSGSADTQYF. The CDR3 nucleotides read TGTGCCAGCAGTTATCGGACTAGCGGGAGCGCAGATACGCAGTATTTT.

The chain recombines TRBV2 with TRBJ2-1; 11 bases map to TRBD2. Germline values: CDR1 SNHLY, CDR2 FYNNEI. The V segment lost 0 bases and the J segment 8 bases; nucleotides outside the gene matches: 15. CDR3 length equals 19 residues. The CDR3 DNA reads as TGTGCCAGCAGTGAAGCTAGGGGGGGACTAGCGGCCCCCTGGGATGAGCAGTTCTTC. Its protein product is CASSEARGGLAAPWDEQFF.

This clonotype was counted between two and nine times. The rearrangement links TRBV20-1 to TRBJ2-3; 12 positions agree with TRBD2. Germline CDR1 and CDR2: DFQATT and SNEGSKA (reference sequence). The CDR3 is 16 amino acids. J gave up 3 bases and V 4 bases, and 8 bases lay outside the gene matches. The CDR3 loop reads CSAIRLAGERTDTQYF. The CDR3 DNA reads as TGCAGTGCTATTAGACTAGCGGGAGAGAGGACAGATACGCAGTATTTT.

This clonotype came up a few times. The chain uses TRBV6-1 and TRBJ2-1, with 11 bases fitting TRBD1. After removal of 6 bases from V and 0 bases from J, the junction contained 10 bases not matched to a gene. The CDR3 covers 18 residues. CDR1 is MNHNS and CDR2 is SASEGT in the germline V gene. In DNA, the CDR3 is TGTGCCAGCAGCGTCATACCGGGACAGGGGGGCTCCTACAATGAGCAGTTCTTC. It translates to CASSVIPGQGGSYNEQFF.

This clonotype was counted a few times. V is TRBV4-1 and J is TRBJ2-6; D gene unclear. Germline V gene sequence: CDR1 MGHRA, CDR2 YSYEKL. The CDR3 loop spans 20 amino acids. V was cut by 4 bases and J by 0 bases, with 22 bases left in between. The CDR3 DNA reads as TGCGCCAGCAGCCCTGGAGCCTTCCCTCGTCCCTTCTCTGGGGCCAACGTCCTGACTTTC. Translation gives CASSPGAFPRPFSGANVLTF.

This clonotype was picked up many times. The rearrangement links TRBV5-1 to TRBJ2-6; 7 nucleotides align to TRBD1. The CDR3 length is 17 residues. Per germline, CDR1 SGHRS and CDR2 YFSETQ. The V and J ends lost 5 bases and 0 bases, in that order; junction bases with no gene match: 8. The CDR3 nucleotides read TGCGCCAGCAGTTCCGGACAGGCAGGCTCTGGGGCCAACGTCCTGACTTTC. Protein sequence: CASSSGQAGSGANVLTF. The full variable domain, in which reference TRBV5-1 and TRBJ2-6 provide the parts outside the CDR3, is KAGVTQTPRYLIKTRGQQVTLSCSPISGHRSVSWYQQTPGQGLQFLFEYFSETQRNKGNFPGRFSGRQFSNSRSEMNVSTLELGDSALYLCASSSGQAGSGANVLTFGAGSRLTVL.

This clonotype has a handful of counts. This rearrangement joins TRBV6-5 to TRBJ1-1; D is ambiguous. Germline lookup yields CDR1 MNHEY and CDR2 SVGAGI. The CDR3 is 15 amino acids. V was clipped by 4 bases and J by 5 bases, with 17 bases between them. CDR3 in amino acids: CASSSRAELRTEAFF. CDR3 sequence (DNA): TGTGCCAGCAGTTCAAGGGCAGAGTTAAGGACTGAAGCTTTCTTT.

The genes are TRBV7-9 and TRBJ2-4; TRBD1 matches 7 bases. Trimming cost V 4 bases and J 1 base; bases outside gene matches: 4. The CDR3 covers 15 residues. Germline V gene lookup returns CDR1 SEHNR and CDR2 FQNEAQ (reference sequence). This CDR3 reads CASSSKQGAKNIQYF. CDR3 bases: TGTGCCAGCAGCTCGAAACAGGGGGCCAAAAACATTCAGTACTTC.

On this clonotype itself: A single base separates this from a much larger clone, so it may be a read error. This sequence joins TRBV6-5 and TRBJ1-2; 8 nucleotides line up with TRBD1. CDR1 and CDR2 from the germline V gene are MNHEY and SVGAGI. The CDR3 has 15 amino acids. Here the CDR3 DNA reads TGTGCCAGCAGTTACACAGGGGGTAGGACGGAAGGCTACTCCTTC. It translates to CASSYTGGRTEGYSF.

The sample holds a few counts of this clonotype. The chain links TRBV28 to TRBJ1-5; 9 positions agree with TRBD1. Per germline, CDR1 MDHEN and CDR2 SYDVKM. The CDR3 covers 15 residues. V shed 8 bases, J shed 3 bases, and the junction held 8 bases outside the gene matches. CDR3 sequence: CASQRTGEPNQPQHF. The CDR3 nucleotides are TGTGCCAGCCAAAGGACAGGGGAGCCCAATCAGCCCCAGCATTTT.

This clonotype was counted a few times. This sequence joins TRBV29-1 and TRBJ2-7; TRBD2 agrees at 7 bases. Trimming removed 6 bases from V and 4 bases from J; junction bases left unmatched: 12. The germline V gene encodes CDR1 SQVTM and CDR2 ANQGSEA. The CDR3 is 14 amino acids. DNA of the CDR3: TGCAGCGTCACGCGATCCCAGCGGGGATACGAGCAGTACTTC. It specifies CSVTRSQRGYEQYF.

This clonotype was detected only a few times. J is TRBJ1-1 and V is TRBV19; 10 nucleotides align to TRBD1. Unmatched junction bases numbered 4, after V lost 7 bases and J lost 2 bases. Germline V CDR1 and CDR2: LNHDA, SQIVND (reference sequence). CDR3 length: 14 amino acids. CDR3 coding DNA: TGTGCCAGTAAGGACAGGGGGAGTAACACTGAAGCTTTCTTT. Translating gives CASKDRGSNTEAFF.

This chain uses TRBV5-1 with TRBJ2-7; 8 bases line up with TRBD1. J was trimmed by 6 bases and V by 0 bases; bases with no gene match: 5. This CDR3 is built from 14 residues. Germline CDR1 and CDR2: SGHRS and YFSETQ. The CDR3 is CASSLVAGGLEQYF. CDR3 DNA sequence: TGCGCCAGCAGCTTGGTAGCAGGGGGCCTCGAGCAGTACTTC.

The rearrangement joins TRBV10-3 to TRBJ2-1, with 11 nucleotides matching TRBD2. CDR1 is ENHRY and CDR2 is SYGVKD in the germline V gene. J was trimmed by 0 bases and V by 4 bases; bases with no gene match: 11. This CDR3 contains 19 residues. The DNA of the CDR3 is TGTGCCATCAGTGGGACTAGCGGGTTGAAGATGAGCTCCTACAATGAGCAGTTCTTC. It encodes CAISGTSGLKMSSYNEQFF.

The gene calls are TRBV5-1 and TRBJ2-3; the match to TRBD2 covers 13 bases. Germline loops: CDR1 SGHRS, CDR2 YFSETQ. With 7 bases clipped from V and 3 bases from J, the junction kept 17 bases outside the gene matches. The CDR3 contains 19 residues. CDR3 nucleotides: TGCGCCAGCCTGAGGGGACCCAGGACTAGCGGGAGAATAACAGATACGCAGTATTTT. Its protein is CASLRGPRTSGRITDTQYF. Looking up the rest from reference TRBV5-1 and TRBJ2-3 gives the full variable domain: KAGVTQTPRYLIKTRGQQVTLSCSPISGHRSVSWYQQTPGQGLQFLFEYFSETQRNKGNFPGRFSGRQFSNSRSEMNVSTLELGDSALYLCASLRGPRTSGRITDTQYFGPGTRLTVL.

In its sample, this clonotype was seen a few times. The rearrangement joins TRBV9 to TRBJ1-4; TRBD1 matches 9 bases. CDR3 length: 14 amino acids. Germline lookup yields CDR1 SGDLS and CDR2 YYNGEE. Unmatched junction bases numbered 5, after V lost 3 bases and J lost 8 bases. The CDR3 reads CASSGDREWEKLFF. In DNA, the CDR3 is TGTGCCAGCAGCGGGGACAGGGAATGGGAAAAACTGTTTTTT. The whole variable domain, filled in from reference TRBV9 and TRBJ1-4, reads DSGVTQTPKHLITATGQRVTLRCSPRSGDLSVYWYQQSLDQGLQFLIQYYNGEERAKGNILERFSAQQFPDLHSELNLSSLELGDSALYFCASSGDREWEKLFFGSGTQLSVL.

This clonotype was counted many times. This rearrangement joins TRBV7-7 to TRBJ2-1, with 11 bases that match TRBD2. Germline V lookup: CDR1 SSHAT, CDR2 FNYEAQ (reference sequence). With 5 bases clipped from V and 4 bases from J, the junction kept 10 bases outside the gene matches. CDR3 length equals 17 residues. This chain's CDR3 is CASSPGLAGTRYNEQFF. CDR3 in DNA: TGTGCCAGCAGCCCTGGACTAGCGGGCACGAGGTACAATGAGCAGTTCTTC.

Only a few counts were recorded for this clonotype. The chain joins TRBV4-2 to TRBJ1-2; D gene unclear. V was shortened by 3 bases and J by 2 bases, with 10 bases between the two germline ends. The germline gives CDR1 LGHNA, CDR2 YNFKEQ. The CDR3 contains 14 residues. Here the CDR3 reads CASSQAGQNYGYTF. As DNA, the CDR3 is TGTGCCAGCAGCCAGGCCGGGCAGAACTATGGCTACACCTTC.

Many counts were recorded for this clonotype. The chain uses TRBV5-1 and TRBJ2-2; maybe TRBD2 (5 bases). Germline CDR1 reads SGHRS; CDR2 reads YFSETQ. V lost 0 bases to trimming and J lost 6 bases, with 9 bases between them. The CDR3 length is 14 residues. CDR3 region: CASSLASLSGELFF. The CDR3 region has the DNA TGCGCCAGCAGCTTGGCTAGCTTATCCGGGGAGCTGTTTTTT.